Below, 23 T cell receptor beta chains from the same sample are listed, as sequenced in a study of blood T cell repertoires in COVID-19. Sequencing used immunoSEQ multiplex PCR; TCRdb keeps in-frame clones, though not all of them. The data hold about 89,000 clones, with roughly 80% observed a single time. The sample consisted of peripheral blood. The receptors were gathered from a man between 65 and 79 years old with COVID-19, enrolled during active disease.

The chain carries TRBV2 and TRBJ2-1; weak D call: TRBD1 (6 bases). CDR3 length equals 15 residues. CDR1 SNHLY and CDR2 FYNNEI come from the germline V gene. Trimming cost V 3 bases and J 6 bases, with 15 bases left between them. The CDR3 loop is CASSDWQGRFNEQFF. For the CDR3, the DNA is TGTGCCAGCAGTGATTGGCAGGGGCGATTCAATGAGCAGTTCTTC. Using reference TRBV2 and TRBJ2-1 for the parts outside the CDR3, the full variable domain is EPEVTQTPSHQVTQMGQEVILRCVPISNHLYFYWYRQILGQKVEFLVSFYNNEISEKSEIFDDQFSVERPDGSNFTLKIRSTKLEDSAMYFCASSDWQGRFNEQFFGPGTRLTVL.

This clone appeared a few times. The rearrangement joins TRBV5-6 to TRBJ2-7; 7 nucleotides align to TRBD2. Germline V gene lookup returns CDR1 SGHDT and CDR2 YYEEEE. This CDR3 comprises 13 residues. The V and J ends lost 0 bases and 3 bases, in that order; junction bases with no gene match: 0. CDR3 DNA: TGTGCCAGCAGCTTGGGCGGGGGCTACGAGCAGTACTTC. This codes for CASSLGGGYEQYF.

This clone came up many times. The chain is built from TRBV4-1 and TRBJ2-7; no reliable D call. V was pared by 0 bases and J by 9 bases, with 15 bases between. Germline V gene sequence: CDR1 MGHRA, CDR2 YSYEKL. CDR3 length equals 14 residues. CDR3 nucleotide sequence: TGCGCCAGCAGCCAAGATCGGTTGGGCGTCGGGCAGTACTTC. This gives the protein CASSQDRLGVGQYF.

This chain links TRBV6-2 or TRBV6-3 with TRBJ2-3; 10 nucleotides align to TRBD1. The CDR3 extends over 17 amino acids. Germline CDR1 reads MNHEY; CDR2 reads SVGEGT. V was clipped by 4 bases and J by 2 bases; unmatched bases: 9. The CDR3 DNA reads as TGTGCCAGCAGTTCGATACCCGGGACAGGGGACACAGATACGCAGTATTTT. This sequence encodes CASSSIPGTGDTDTQYF.

This chain joins TRBV10-2 and TRBJ2-7, with D hard to call. The germline V gene encodes CDR1 WSHSY and CDR2 SAAADI. CDR3 size: 13 residues. The V end lost 2 bases, the J end lost 2 bases, and 7 bases lay between the germline ends. CDR3 DNA: TGCGCCAGCAGTGAGATCCAGGCCTACGAGCAGTACTTC. It yields the protein CASSEIQAYEQYF.

The chain couples TRBV7-2 to TRBJ2-3, with 10 bases that match TRBD1. From germline, CDR1 is SGHTA and CDR2 FQGNSA. The CDR3 totals 17 residues. V was pared by 5 bases and J by 2 bases, with 10 bases of the junction left unmatched. The CDR3 is CASSTGQGPTSTDTQYF. The CDR3 bases are TGTGCCAGCAGCACGGGACAGGGGCCCACGTCCACAGATACGCAGTATTTT. Full variable domain (remainder filled in from reference TRBV7-2 and TRBJ2-3): GAGVSQSPSNKVTEKGKDVELRCDPISGHTALYWYRQSLGQGLEFLIYFQGNSAPDKSGLPSDRFSAERTGGSVSTLTIQRTQQEDSAVYLCASSTGQGPTSTDTQYFGPGTRLTVL.

The chain has TRBV6-5 and TRBJ2-3; 9 bases are a match to TRBD2. The CDR3 loop spans 15 amino acids. From germline, CDR1 is MNHEY and CDR2 SVGAGI. The junction had 8 bases not matched to a gene; V was cut back by 7 bases and J by 3 bases. The DNA of the CDR3 is TGTGCCAGCAATCCTACGGCGGGAGGGACAGATACGCAGTATTTT. This gives the protein CASNPTAGGTDTQYF.

CDR3 region: CASSPDRTGGEKLFF. The CDR3 DNA sequence: TGTGCCAGCTCACCGGACAGGACGGGAGGGGAAAAACTGTTTTTT. The rearrangement links TRBV18 to TRBJ1-4, with 7 bases aligning to TRBD1. CDR1 KGHSH and CDR2 LQKENI come from the germline V gene. V lost 3 bases and J lost 8; bases outside the gene matches: 9. The CDR3 has 15 residues. Variable domain in full (rest from reference TRBV18 and TRBJ1-4): NAGVMQNPRHLVRRRGQEARLRCSPMKGHSHVYWYRQLPEEGLKFMVYLQKENIIDESGMPKERFSAEFPKEGPSILRIQQVVRGDSAAYFCASSPDRTGGEKLFFGSGTQLSVL.

This clone was detected many times. V usage is TRBV28 and J usage is TRBJ1-4; 9 positions agree with TRBD1. Germline CDR1 MDHEN, CDR2 SYDVKM. V trimming: 5 bases; J trimming: 8 bases; junction bases outside the gene matches: 6. CDR3 length: 14 residues. The CDR3 sequence is CASSTQDRGEKLFF. In DNA, the CDR3 is TGTGCCAGCAGTACCCAGGACAGGGGCGAAAAACTGTTTTTT.

This clone appeared a few times. This CDR3 is CASSPDRFNEKLFF. The DNA of the CDR3 is TGTGCCAGCAGCCCGGACAGGTTTAATGAAAAACTGTTTTTT. The genes are TRBV7-2 and TRBJ1-4; TRBD1 matches 7 bases. J was trimmed by 4 bases and V by 5 bases; bases with no gene match: 4. CDR1 and CDR2 (germline): SGHTA, FQGNSA. This CDR3 region has 14 residues.

The chain has TRBV19 and TRBJ2-3; 9 positions agree with TRBD2. CDR1 LNHDA and CDR2 SQIVND come from the germline V gene (reference sequence). This CDR3 contains 15 residues. The junction had 6 bases not matched to a gene; V was cut back by 3 bases and J by 5 bases. The CDR3 here is CASSIVAGDGDTQYF. The CDR3 coding sequence is TGTGCCAGTAGTATCGTAGCGGGAGATGGAGATACGCAGTATTTT.

V usage is TRBV29-1 and J usage is TRBJ2-7; D may be TRBD1 (5 bases). Germline V gene data show CDR1 as SQVTM and CDR2 as ANQGSEA. Trimming removed 6 bases from V and 1 base from J, with 13 bases in between. The CDR3 is made up of 13 amino acids. In DNA, the CDR3 is TGCAGCGTGGGGCGACAGTTATCCTACGAGCAGTACTTC. It yields the protein CSVGRQLSYEQYF.

The gene calls are TRBV7-6 and TRBJ1-1; tentative D call: TRBD1 (6 bases). CDR1 and CDR2 from the germline V gene are SGHVS and FNYEAQ. The CDR3 has 15 residues. V dropped 5 bases and J dropped 5 bases, with 18 bases sitting between them. As DNA, the CDR3 is TGTGCCAGCAGCCCCCAGTCGAGGGGGGGAACTGAAGCTTTCTTT. It codes for CASSPQSRGGTEAFF.

This chain connects TRBV7-6 to TRBJ2-3, with 9 bases fitting TRBD2. The CDR3 sequence is 15 residues long. The junction had 5 bases not matched to a gene; V was cut back by 5 bases and J by 2 bases. Germline values: CDR1 SGHVS, CDR2 FNYEAQ. The CDR3 reads CASSASGNPTDTQYF. In nucleotides, the CDR3 is TGTGCCAGCAGCGCTAGCGGGAATCCCACAGATACGCAGTATTTT.

This clone was detected once. J is TRBJ2-2 and V is TRBV2, with D possibly TRBD1 on 6 matching bases. The V gene lost 7 bases and the J gene lost 0 bases, with 9 bases spanning the gap. The CDR3 is made up of 14 amino acids. The V gene's germline CDR1 is SNHLY and CDR2 FYNNEI. This CDR3 reads CASIGTPNTGELFF. DNA for the CDR3: TGTGCCAGCATTGGGACACCGAACACCGGGGAGCTGTTTTTT.

The chain combines TRBV28 with TRBJ2-3, with 7 bases aligning to TRBD2. Per germline, CDR1 MDHEN and CDR2 SYDVKM. The CDR3 is 17 amino acids. V lost 4 bases and J lost 4; bases outside the gene matches: 14. CDR3 DNA: TGTGCCAGCAGTTACTCGGCTAGCGGCCAAATGTCAGATACGCAGTATTTT. It is translated as CASSYSASGQMSDTQYF.

This sequence joins TRBV5-1 and TRBJ1-1; TRBD1 might be the D (6 bases). This CDR3 is 14 amino acids long. Trimming took off 3 bases at V and 1 base at J, with 10 bases between the two ends. Germline V gives CDR1 SGHRS, CDR2 YFSETQ. The CDR3 here is CASSSGQPNTEAFF. In nucleotides, the CDR3 is TGCGCCAGCAGCTCCGGACAGCCGAACACTGAAGCTTTCTTT.

The chain uses TRBV2 and TRBJ2-7; D is possibly TRBD2 (7 bases). The CDR3 sequence is 15 residues long. Germline loops: CDR1 SNHLY, CDR2 FYNNEI. V lost 8 bases, J lost 6 bases, and 23 bases lay in between. The CDR3 protein is CASLTGSGGLGEQYF. The CDR3 DNA reads as TGTGCCAGCTTAACAGGGTCGGGGGGCCTGGGCGAGCAGTACTTC.

This clone is categorized as large. V usage is TRBV10-3 and J usage is TRBJ2-7; 8 bases are shared with TRBD2. Germline loops: CDR1 ENHRY, CDR2 SYGVKD. J was trimmed by 4 bases and V by 0 bases; bases with no gene match: 8. CDR3 length: 16 residues. The CDR3 DNA reads as TGTGCCATCAGTGAGTCGACACTAGCGGTTAAGTACGAGCAGTACTTC. Translated, it gives CAISESTLAVKYEQYF.

This clone was observed once. This rearrangement joins TRBV3-1 (or the pseudogene TRBV3-2) to TRBJ1-1, with a tentative D call TRBD1 (5 bases). Looked up from germline, CDR1 is LGHDT and CDR2 is YNNKEL (reference sequence). V was shortened by 4 bases and J by 0 bases, with 9 bases between the two germline ends. There are 14 residues in the CDR3. The CDR3 nucleotides are TGTGCCAGCAGCCCAGGACACCTGAACACTGAAGCTTTCTTT. Its protein is CASSPGHLNTEAFF.

The chain links TRBV27 to TRBJ2-7; 9 bases line up with TRBD1. The ends lost 4 bases at V and 0 bases at J; junction bases unmatched: 7. The CDR3 runs 16 residues. Looked up from germline, CDR1 is MNHEY and CDR2 is SMNVEV (reference sequence). The CDR3 is CASSWTEDRGSYEQYF. CDR3 bases: TGTGCCAGCAGTTGGACCGAGGACAGGGGCTCCTACGAGCAGTACTTC.

The chain joins TRBV2 to TRBJ1-2; maybe TRBD1 (6 bases). This CDR3 spans 13 amino acids. CDR1 is SNHLY, CDR2 FYNNEI, per germline. Deletions cut 5 bases from V and 3 bases from J, with 10 bases between. CDR3 nucleotides: TGTGCCAGCAGTTGGACAGCTTACTATGGCTACACCTTC. Its protein product is CASSWTAYYGYTF.

This sequence joins TRBV19 and TRBJ2-6; 8 bases align to TRBD1. The V gene end was trimmed by 6 bases and the J gene end by 0 bases; junction bases not matched to a gene: 7. This CDR3 region has 17 residues. Germline CDR1 reads LNHDA; CDR2 reads SQIVND (reference sequence). The CDR3 DNA is TGTGCCAGTAGATTGGACAGGGCCCCCTCTGGGGCCAACGTCCTGACTTTC. It specifies CASRLDRAPSGANVLTF.